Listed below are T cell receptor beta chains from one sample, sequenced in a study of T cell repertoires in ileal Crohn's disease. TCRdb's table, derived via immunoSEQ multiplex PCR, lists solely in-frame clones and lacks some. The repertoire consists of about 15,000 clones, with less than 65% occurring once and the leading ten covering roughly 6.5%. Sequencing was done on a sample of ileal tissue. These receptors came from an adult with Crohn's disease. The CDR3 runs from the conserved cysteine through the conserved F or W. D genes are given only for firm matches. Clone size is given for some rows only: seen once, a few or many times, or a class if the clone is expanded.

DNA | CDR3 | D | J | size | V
TGTGCCAGCAGCTTCAACCGGGGGGCAATTGCAGATACGCAGTATTTT | CASSFNRGAIADTQYF | NA | TRBJ2-3 | NA | TRBV5-4
TGTGCCAGCAGTTCCCCGGGAGGGCCCGGGGAGCTGTTTTTT | CASSSPGGPGELFF | TRBD2 | TRBJ2-2 | NA | TRBV27
TGTGCCAGCAGCCTAGGGACAGTTGGCACAGATACGCAGTATTTT | CASSLGTVGTDTQYF | TRBD1 | TRBJ2-3 | NA | TRBV7-6
TGTGCCAGCAGCCCCGGGGTTGAAGCTTTCTTT | CASSPGVEAFF | NA | TRBJ1-1 | NA | TRBV6-5
TGTGCCAGCGCGGAGGGGTCGACTAATGAAAAACTGTTTTTT | CASAEGSTNEKLFF | NA | TRBJ1-4 | medium-sized | TRBV18
TGTGCCAGCAGCAGCCTGGGACTAGCGGGAGTCGAGCAGTACTTC | CASSSLGLAGVEQYF | TRBD2 | TRBJ2-7 | NA | TRBV9
TGTGCCAGCAGCGCAGGGATAGGGAACACTGAAGCTTTCTTT | CASSAGIGNTEAFF | NA | TRBJ1-1 | NA | TRBV9
TGCGCCAGGACAAGGGACAGGGGTACCAATCAGCCCCAGCATTTT | CARTRDRGTNQPQHF | TRBD1 | TRBJ1-5 | NA | TRBV10-1
TGCAGCGTTGAAGCCGGACAGGGAAACTACAATGAGCAGTTCTTC | CSVEAGQGNYNEQFF | TRBD1 | TRBJ2-1 | once | TRBV29-1
TGTGCCAGCTCACCTGGACAGAATCAGCCCCAGCATTTT | CASSPGQNQPQHF | NA | TRBJ1-5 | NA | TRBV18
TGCGCCAGCAGTGAGTCGATGGGCGCCCTCCACTTT | CASSESMGALHF | NA | TRBJ1-6 | few | TRBV10-2
TGTGCCAGCAGCCAAGCCCCTATTTACGAGCAGTACTTC | CASSQAPIYEQYF | NA | TRBJ2-7 | NA | TRBV28
TGTGCCAGCAGCCAAGGCCAGGCGGAGCGGCCCACAGATACGCAGTATTTT | CASSQGQAERPTDTQYF | NA | TRBJ2-3 | NA | TRBV4-2
TGTGCCACCAGTAAGGGAGATTGGTCCTACGAGCAGTACTTC | CATSKGDWSYEQYF | NA | TRBJ2-7 | NA | TRBV6-1